The T cell receptor (beta chain) under discussion was sequenced for a study of T cells in Graves' hyperthyroidism and ophthalmopathy. The CDR3 regions of TCR beta were amplified from RNA transcripts. The study used the HTBI primer set for a first-round RT-PCR of the TCR CDR3. TCRdb re-analysed the multiplex PCR reads in MiXCR, keeping a single row per CDR3 protein. The sample includes around 530,000 distinct CDR3 sequences, 15% to 20% of them seen just once. This clonotype was detected many times. With 5 bases removed from V and 3 bases from J, the gap between germline ends came to 17 bases. The CDR3 is 16 residues long. Germline values: CDR1 MDHEN, CDR2 SYDVKM.

The V and J genes are TRBV28 and TRBJ1-5; D remains unclear. This TCR was sampled from a woman younger than 35 with Graves' ophthalmopathy. Specimen: blood. As DNA, the CDR3 is TGTGCCAGCAGTCCCCGCCGGCGGGTCACCAATCAGCCCCAGCATTTT. Translating it yields CASSPRRRVTNQPQHF. Using reference TRBV28 and TRBJ1-5 for the parts outside the CDR3, the full variable domain is DVKVTQSSRYLVKRTGEKVFLECVQDMDHENMFWYRQDPGLGLRLIYFSYDVKMKEKGDIPEGYSVSREKKERFSLILESASTNQTSMYLCASSPRRRVTNQPQHFGDGTRLSIL.